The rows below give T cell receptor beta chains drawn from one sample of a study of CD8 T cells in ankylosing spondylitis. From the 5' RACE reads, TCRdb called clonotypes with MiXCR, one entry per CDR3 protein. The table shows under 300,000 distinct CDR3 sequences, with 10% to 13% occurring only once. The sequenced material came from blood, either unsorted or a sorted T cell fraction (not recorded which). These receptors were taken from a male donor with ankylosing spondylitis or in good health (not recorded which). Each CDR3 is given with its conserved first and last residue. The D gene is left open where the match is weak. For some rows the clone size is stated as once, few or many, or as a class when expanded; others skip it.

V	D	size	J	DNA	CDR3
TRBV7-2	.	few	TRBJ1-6	TGTGCCAGCCGTGAGGGGACGAATTCGCGCCCGAATTCACCCCTCCACTTT	CASREGTNSRPNSPLHF
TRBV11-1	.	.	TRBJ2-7	TGTGCCAGCAGCCGCCGCCCGGACTACTACGAGCAGTACTTC	CASSRRPDYYEQYF
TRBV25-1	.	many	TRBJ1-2	TGTGCCAGCAGGTCAACTTCCTATGGCTACACCTTC	CASRSTSYGYTF
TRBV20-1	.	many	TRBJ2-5	TGCAGTGCTGAGAGGGCTCAAGAGACCCAGTACTTC	CSAERAQETQYF
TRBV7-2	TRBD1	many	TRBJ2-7	TGTGCCAGCAGCATTGATGGACAGGGGGGATACGAGCAGTACTTC	CASSIDGQGGYEQYF
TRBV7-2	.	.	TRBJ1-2	TGTGCCAGCAGCTTTCCGGGCCTTCCCAACTATGGCTACACCTTC	CASSFPGLPNYGYTF
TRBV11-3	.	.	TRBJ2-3	TGTGCCAGCAGCTTTATTGCAGGAGATACGCAGTATTTT	CASSFIAGDTQYF
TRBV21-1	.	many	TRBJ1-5	TGTGCCAGCAGCTACCTGACGTGCGGGACAGGGTCTTGCAATCAGCCCCAGCATTTT	CASSYLTCGTGSCNQPQHF
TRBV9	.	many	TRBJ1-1	TGTGCCAGCAGCGTAGTAGGCGATATGAACACTGAAGCTTTCTTT	CASSVVGDMNTEAFF
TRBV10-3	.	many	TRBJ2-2	TGTGCCATCAGTGTATCAGTGGGCACCGGGGAGCTGTTTTTT	CAISVSVGTGELFF
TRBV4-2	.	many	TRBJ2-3	TGTGCCAGCAGCCAAGATAAGAGGGGTGGCACAGATACGCAGTATTTT	CASSQDKRGGTDTQYF
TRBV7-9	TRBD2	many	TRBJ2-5	TGTGCCAGCAGCCCGGGACTAGCGGGAGTTAGAGAGACCCAGTACTTC	CASSPGLAGVRETQYF
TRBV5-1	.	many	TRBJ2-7	TGCGCCAGCAGCTTGGAAGGGGGACAGCGGGGGCCGTACGAGCAGTACTTC	CASSLEGGQRGPYEQYF
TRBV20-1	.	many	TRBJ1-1	TGCAGTGCTAGGAGAGTGAACACTGAAGCTTTCTTT	CSARRVNTEAFF
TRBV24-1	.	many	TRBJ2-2	TGTGCCACCAGTGATTTAGTTTCCGGGGAGCTGTTTTTT	CATSDLVSGELFF
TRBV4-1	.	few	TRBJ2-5	TGCGCCAGCAGCCAGGAGGCGGGGTCCTACCAGGGGACCCAGTACTTC	CASSQEAGSYQGTQYF
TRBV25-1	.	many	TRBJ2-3	TGTGCCAGCAGTGAGACTAGTATGGCTACAGATACGCAGTATTTT	CASSETSMATDTQYF
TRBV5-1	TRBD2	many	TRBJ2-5	TGCGCCAGCATAGCGGGTTCAGGTGTCGGGGAGACCCAGTACTTC	CASIAGSGVGETQYF
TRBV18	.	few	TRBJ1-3	TGTGCCAGCTCACCGGAAGCACACTCCGGAAACACCATATATTTT	CASSPEAHSGNTIYF
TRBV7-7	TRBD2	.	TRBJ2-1	TGTGCCAGCAGCTTAGTAGCTAGCGGGGGGCCCAATGAGCAGTTCTTC	CASSLVASGGPNEQFF
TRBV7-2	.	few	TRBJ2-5	TGTGCCAGCAGCTTAAGTTGGGCAGAGACCCAGTACTTC	CASSLSWAETQYF
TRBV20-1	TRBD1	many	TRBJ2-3	TGCAGTGCCCTCACGGGACAGGGAGCAGATACGCAGTATTTT	CSALTGQGADTQYF
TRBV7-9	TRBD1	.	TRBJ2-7	TGTGCCAGCAGCTCAGGGACAGGGACGTGGGAGCAGTACTTC	CASSSGTGTWEQYF
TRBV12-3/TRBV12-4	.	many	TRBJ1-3	TGTGCCAGCATCACGGGACACACAAAGGGAAACACCATATATTTT	CASITGHTKGNTIYF
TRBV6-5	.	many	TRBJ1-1	TGTGCCAGCAGTCGGATGAACACTGAAGCTTTCTTT	CASSRMNTEAFF
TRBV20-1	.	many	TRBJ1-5	TGCAGTGCAAACAGGGGCAATCAGCCCCAGCATTTT	CSANRGNQPQHF
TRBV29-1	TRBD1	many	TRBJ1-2	TGCAGCGTGGAGTCAGGGGGGGTTGGCTACACCTTC	CSVESGGVGYTF
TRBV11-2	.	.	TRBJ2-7	TGTGCCAGCAGCTTAGGTTCGGTGGCGCGGGAGCAGTACTTC	CASSLGSVAREQYF
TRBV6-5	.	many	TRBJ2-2	TGTGCCAGCAGTTTCTCCTCCAGACTAATTGGCGGGGAGCTGTTTTTT	CASSFSSRLIGGELFF
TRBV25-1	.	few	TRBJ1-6	TGTGCCAGCAGTGAGCGGGCTGGCAATTCACCCCTCCACTTT	CASSERAGNSPLHF
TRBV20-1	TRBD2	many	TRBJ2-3	TGCAGTGCTAGACTCTCTAGCGGGAGGAACACAGATACGCAGTATTTT	CSARLSSGRNTDTQYF
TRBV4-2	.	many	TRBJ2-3	TGTGCCAGCAGGTCTGGGGCTTCTAGCACAGATACGCAGTATTTT	CASRSGASSTDTQYF
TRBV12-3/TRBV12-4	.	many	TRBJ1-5	TGTGCCAGCAGTACGTCAGGGAATCAGCCCCAGCATTTT	CASSTSGNQPQHF
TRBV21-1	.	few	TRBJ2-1	TGTGCCAGCAGCAAATCGACTAGCGGGCGGTCCTACAATGAGCAGTTCTTC	CASSKSTSGRSYNEQFF
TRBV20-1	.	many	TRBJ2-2	TGCAGTGCTACGGGGCTTCTGACCGGGGAGCTGTTTTTT	CSATGLLTGELFF
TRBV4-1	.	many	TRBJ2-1	TGCGCCAGCAGCCAAGAGGGGAGGAATTACAATGAGCAGTTCTTC	CASSQEGRNYNEQFF
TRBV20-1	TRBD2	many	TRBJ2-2	TGCAGTGCCGGGGGCTCTAGCGGGGGGCGCGTGGGGGAGCTGTTTTTT	CSAGGSSGGRVGELFF